This T cell receptor (beta chain) originates from a study of cytotoxic CD8 clonotypes in ibrutinib-treated CLL. The V gene lost 5 bases and the J gene lost 4 bases, with 13 bases spanning the gap. This CDR3 comprises 14 residues. CDR1 and CDR2 (germline): SGHTA, FQGNSA. Depth targeted 1 in 200,000 to 1 in 1 million T cells, averaging 10x coverage per clonotype. Data came from immunoSEQ multiplex PCR; TCRdb stores just in-frame clones and leaves some out. The sample yields under 200,000 clones, approximately 84% seen once. This chain joins TRBV7-2 and TRBJ2-3, with a weak D call TRBD2 (6 bases). The sequences come from PBMCs, collected after 24 months of ibrutinib treatment. This TCR came from a human donor with chronic lymphocytic leukemia. For the CDR3, the DNA is TGTGCCAGCAGCCCCGGACGGGGGTCAGATACGCAGTATTTT. The encoded protein is CASSPGRGSDTQYF.